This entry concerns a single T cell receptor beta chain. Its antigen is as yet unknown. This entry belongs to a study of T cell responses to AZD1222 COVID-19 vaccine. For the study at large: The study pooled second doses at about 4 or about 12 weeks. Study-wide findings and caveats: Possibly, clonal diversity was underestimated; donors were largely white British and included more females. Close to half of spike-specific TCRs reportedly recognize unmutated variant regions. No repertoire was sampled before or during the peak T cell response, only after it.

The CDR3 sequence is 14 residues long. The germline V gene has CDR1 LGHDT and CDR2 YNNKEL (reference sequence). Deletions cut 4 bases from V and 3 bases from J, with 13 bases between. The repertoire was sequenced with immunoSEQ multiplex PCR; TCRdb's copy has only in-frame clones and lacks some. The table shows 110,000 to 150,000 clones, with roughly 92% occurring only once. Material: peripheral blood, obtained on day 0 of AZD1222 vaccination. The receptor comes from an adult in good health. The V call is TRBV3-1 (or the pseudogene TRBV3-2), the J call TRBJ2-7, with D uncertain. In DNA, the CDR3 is TGTGCCAGCAGCCCGACGAAAGGCAGCTACGAGCAGTACTTC. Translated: CASSPTKGSYEQYF.